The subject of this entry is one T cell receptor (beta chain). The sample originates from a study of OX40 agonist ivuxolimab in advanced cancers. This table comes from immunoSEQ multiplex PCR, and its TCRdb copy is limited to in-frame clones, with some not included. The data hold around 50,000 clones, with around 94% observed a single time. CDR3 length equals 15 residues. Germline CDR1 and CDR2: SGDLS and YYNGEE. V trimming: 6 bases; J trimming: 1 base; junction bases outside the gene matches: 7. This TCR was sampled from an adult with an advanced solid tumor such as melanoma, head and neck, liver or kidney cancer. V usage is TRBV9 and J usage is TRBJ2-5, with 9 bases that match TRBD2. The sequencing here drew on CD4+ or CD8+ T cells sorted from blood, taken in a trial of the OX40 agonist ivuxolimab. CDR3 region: CASTASGTSQETQYF. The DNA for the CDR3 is TGTGCCAGCACCGCTAGCGGGACCTCCCAAGAGACCCAGTACTTC.